The 7 T cell receptor beta chains given below trace back to one sample, sequenced in a study of T-cell memory formation after mild COVID-19. TCRdb called the 5' RACE reads again in MiXCR, with one record for every CDR3 protein. The data hold some 490,000 distinct CDR3 sequences, with 15% to 20% observed a single time. Sequenced material: PBMCs or a T cell subset sorted from them (not recorded which). These receptors were taken from an adult woman who had mild COVID-19 (a few samples of this study predate the infection). Cell type and time point are not known.

This clonotype was seen only a few times. The J gene is TRBJ2-3, the V gene TRBV5-1, with TRBD1 as a possible D gene (5 bases). This CDR3 region has 14 residues. From germline, CDR1 is SGHRS and CDR2 YFSETQ. The V end lost 2 bases, the J end lost 5 bases, and 12 bases lay between the germline ends. CDR3 sequence (DNA): TGCGCCAGCAGCTTCATGGTAGGGGAAGATACGCAGTATTTT. Residues: CASSFMVGEDTQYF. Drawing the rest from reference TRBV5-1 and TRBJ2-3, the complete variable domain is KAGVTQTPRYLIKTRGQQVTLSCSPISGHRSVSWYQQTPGQGLQFLFEYFSETQRNKGNFPGRFSGRQFSNSRSEMNVSTLELGDSALYLCASSFMVGEDTQYFGPGTRLTVL.

The rearrangement uses TRBV19 and TRBJ2-7, with 9 positions matching TRBD1. The CDR3 loop spans 13 amino acids. J gave up 6 bases and V 8 bases, and 8 bases lay outside the gene matches. CDR1 is LNHDA and CDR2 is SQIVND in the germline V gene (reference sequence). The CDR3 region is CASSPGQGTEQYF. The CDR3 DNA is TGTGCCAGTTCTCCGGGACAGGGTACCGAGCAGTACTTC.

The sample holds a few counts of this clonotype. CDR3 loop: CASSRRETGPANEQFF. CDR3 nucleotides: TGTGCCAGTAGCCGGAGGGAGACGGGACCCGCAAATGAGCAGTTCTTC. The chain links TRBV19 to TRBJ2-1, with D possibly TRBD2 on 6 matching bases. In germline, CDR1 is LNHDA, CDR2 SQIVND (reference sequence). V lost 6 bases and J 7 bases, leaving 22 bases between the germline ends. The CDR3 sequence is 16 residues long.

The chain has TRBV5-6 and TRBJ2-7; no clear D. Deletions cut 0 bases from V and 7 bases from J, with 8 bases between. The CDR3 spans 12 residues. CDR1 SGHDT and CDR2 YYEEEE come from the germline V gene. The CDR3 nucleotides read TGTGCCAGCAGCTTGGTACCCTCGGAGCAGTACTTC. Protein: CASSLVPSEQYF.

The CDR3: CASSLSSVPYNEQFF. In DNA, the CDR3 is TGTGCCAGCAGTTTAAGTAGCGTACCCTACAATGAGCAGTTCTTC. This chain connects TRBV27 to TRBJ2-1; tentatively, D is TRBD2 (5 bases). This CDR3 comprises 15 residues. From germline, CDR1 is MNHEY and CDR2 SMNVEV (reference sequence). V was pared by 2 bases and J by 2 bases, with 10 bases between.

CDR3 region: CASSQGLAGGEDTQYF. The CDR3, as DNA: TGTGCCAGCAGCCAAGGACTAGCGGGAGGAGAAGATACGCAGTATTTT. The chain has TRBV4-2 and TRBJ2-3, with 13 nucleotides matching TRBD2. The CDR3 contains 16 residues. Germline CDR1 is LGHNA and CDR2 is YNFKEQ. With V trimmed by 1 base and J by 5 bases, 3 bases remained unmatched.

The rearrangement links TRBV15 to TRBJ2-2, with 7 bases matching TRBD2. The CDR3 totals 16 residues. With V trimmed by 7 bases and J by 2 bases, 10 bases remained unmatched. The germline V gene has CDR1 LNHNV and CDR2 YYDKDF (reference sequence). The DNA of the CDR3 is TGTGCCACCAAGGGAGGGACTAAAATTAACACCGGGGAGCTGTTTTTT. This translates into CATKGGTKINTGELFF.